Sequencing of this TCR beta chain was carried out in a study of T cell changes during pregnancy in multiple sclerosis. This table comes from immunoSEQ multiplex PCR, and its TCRdb copy is limited to in-frame clones, with some not included. Of tens of thousands of clones in the sample, roughly 89% were seen once. The V gene's germline CDR1 is MGHRA and CDR2 YSYEKL. V gave up 1 base and J gave up 4 bases; unmatched junction bases: 8. The CDR3 consists of 16 residues. This receptor was identified in a female donor with multiple sclerosis, enrolled in a pregnancy study. This chain uses TRBV4-1 with TRBJ2-7, with 9 positions matching TRBD2. The specimen comprised CD8+ T cells from peripheral blood mononuclear cells, sampled in the first trimester of pregnancy. CDR3 nucleotides: TGCGCCAGCAGCCAAGTAGCGGGAGTTGCACCGTACGAGCAGTACTTC. It codes for CASSQVAGVAPYEQYF.